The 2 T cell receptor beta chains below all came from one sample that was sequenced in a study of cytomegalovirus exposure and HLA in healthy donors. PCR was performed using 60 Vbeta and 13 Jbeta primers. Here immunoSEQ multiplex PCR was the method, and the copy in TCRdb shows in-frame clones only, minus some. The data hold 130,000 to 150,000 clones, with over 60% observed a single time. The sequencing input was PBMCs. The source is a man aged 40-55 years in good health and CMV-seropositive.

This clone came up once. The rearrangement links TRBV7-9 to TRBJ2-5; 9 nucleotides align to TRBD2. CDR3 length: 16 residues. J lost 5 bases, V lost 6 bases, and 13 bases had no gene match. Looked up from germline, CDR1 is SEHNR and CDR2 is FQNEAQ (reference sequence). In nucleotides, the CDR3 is TGTGCCAGCAGTTGGACTGGGGCGGGAGGGCCGGAGACCCAGTACTTC. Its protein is CASSWTGAGGPETQYF.

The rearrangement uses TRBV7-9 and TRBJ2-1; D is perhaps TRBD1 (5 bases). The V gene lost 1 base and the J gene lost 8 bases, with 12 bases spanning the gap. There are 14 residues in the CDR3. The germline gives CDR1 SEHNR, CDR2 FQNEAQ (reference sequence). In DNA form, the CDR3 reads TGTGCCAGCAGCTTAGAGGTCAGGGTTGATGAGCAGTTCTTC. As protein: CASSLEVRVDEQFF.